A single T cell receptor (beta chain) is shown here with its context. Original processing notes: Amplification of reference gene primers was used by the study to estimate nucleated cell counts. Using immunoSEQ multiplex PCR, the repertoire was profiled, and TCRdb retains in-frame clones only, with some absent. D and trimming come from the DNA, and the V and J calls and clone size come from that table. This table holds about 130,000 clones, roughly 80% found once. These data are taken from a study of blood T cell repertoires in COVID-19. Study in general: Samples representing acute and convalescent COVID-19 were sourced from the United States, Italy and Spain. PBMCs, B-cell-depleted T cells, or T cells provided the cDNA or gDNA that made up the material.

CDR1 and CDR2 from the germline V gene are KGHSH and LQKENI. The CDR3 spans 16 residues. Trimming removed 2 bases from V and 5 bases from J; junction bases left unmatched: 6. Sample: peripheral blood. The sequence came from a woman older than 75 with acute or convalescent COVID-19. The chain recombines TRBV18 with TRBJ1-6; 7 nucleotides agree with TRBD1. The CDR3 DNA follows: TGTGCCAGCTCACCAACCAGGGGGACGGATAATTCACCCCTCCACTTT. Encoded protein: CASSPTRGTDNSPLHF.